The sequence of this TCR beta chain was determined in a study of blood T cell repertoires in COVID-19. Study background: Sites across the United States, Italy and Spain contributed samples from acute and convalescent COVID-19. T cells, B-cell-depleted T cells, or PBMCs supplied cDNA or gDNA.

Followed longitudinally, the Seattle patients had been enrolled during active infection. How the authors handled the data: Reference gene primer amplification gave estimated nucleated cell counts. The repertoire was sequenced with immunoSEQ multiplex PCR; TCRdb's copy has only in-frame clones and lacks some. The V and J calls and clone size come from that table; D and trimming were worked out from the DNA. The repertoire includes fewer than 250,000 clones, around 86% of them detected once, and 11% sits in the top ten. Looked up from germline, CDR1 is MDHEN and CDR2 is SYDVKM. The CDR3 runs 16 residues. With V trimmed by 5 bases and J by 2 bases, 9 bases remained unmatched.

The specimen was peripheral blood. The receptor comes from a man over 45 with COVID-19, enrolled during active disease. The gene calls are TRBV28 and TRBJ2-5; 9 positions agree with TRBD2. The CDR3 DNA reads TGTGCCAGCAGTCGAACCCTTAGCGGGGGACAAGAGACCCAGTACTTC. Its protein is CASSRTLSGGQETQYF.